These T cell receptor beta chains were read from a single sample in a study of tumor and adjacent non-tumor tissue in lung cancer. TCRdb re-called the multiplex PCR reads with MiXCR, one entry per CDR3 protein. The sample includes some 100,000 distinct CDR3 sequences, 65% of them seen just once. Sequenced sample: distant non-tumor lung tissue. Source of these receptors: a man younger than 45 with non-small cell lung cancer. Each CDR3 is given with its conserved first and last residue. D genes are given only for firm matches. Where a row states a size, it is once, few, many or the class of an expanded clone; other rows omit it.

TRBD2	few	TRBJ2-7	TRBV11-2	TGTGCCAGCAGCTTTCGCTGGACCGACACGGGACTATCCTACGAGCAGTACTTC	CASSFRWTDTGLSYEQYF
-	-	TRBJ2-3	TRBV6-1	TGTGCGAGCAGTGTCCTCGCAGGGAGATTCTTCACAGATGCGCAGTATTTT	CASSVLAGRFFTDAQYF
TRBD1	many	TRBJ2-1	TRBV12-3/TRBV12-4	TGTGCCAGCGTCACCGGAACAGGGGTGTGGAATGAGCAGTTCTTC	CASVTGTGVWNEQFF
-	-	TRBJ2-1	TRBV11-3	TGTGCCAGTAAACCCGGGACATGGACGCACAATGAGCAGTTCTTC	CASKPGTWTHNEQFF
TRBD2	-	TRBJ2-1	TRBV20-1	TGCAGCGCTAGAGATCGGGAACTCCCAGCGGGAGGGGATATATATGAGCAGTTCTTC	CSARDRELPAGGDIYEQFF
-	-	TRBJ2-4	TRBV4-1	TGCGCCAGCAGCCAAGAGCCTAGCGAGAGGGCCCGGTCCCCTCAGTACTTC	CASSQEPSERARSPQYF
-	once	TRBJ2-7	TRBV10-3	TGTGACATCAGTGAGTCCAGGGGCGAGCAGTACTTC	CDISESRGEQYF
-	-	TRBJ2-1	TRBV20-1	TGCAGTCCGAGACTAGTGGAGGGGCATAATGAGCAGTTCTTC	CSPRLVEGHNEQFF
-	-	TRBJ2-2	TRBV6-2/TRBV6-3	TGTGTCAGCAGGACTAGACAGGTCACCGGGGAGCTGTTATTT	CVSRTRQVTGELLF
TRBD1	-	TRBJ2-7	TRBV11-2	TGTGTCAGCAGCTTCCCGACAGGGGGACTCTACGAGGAGTACTTC	CVSSFPTGGLYEEYF